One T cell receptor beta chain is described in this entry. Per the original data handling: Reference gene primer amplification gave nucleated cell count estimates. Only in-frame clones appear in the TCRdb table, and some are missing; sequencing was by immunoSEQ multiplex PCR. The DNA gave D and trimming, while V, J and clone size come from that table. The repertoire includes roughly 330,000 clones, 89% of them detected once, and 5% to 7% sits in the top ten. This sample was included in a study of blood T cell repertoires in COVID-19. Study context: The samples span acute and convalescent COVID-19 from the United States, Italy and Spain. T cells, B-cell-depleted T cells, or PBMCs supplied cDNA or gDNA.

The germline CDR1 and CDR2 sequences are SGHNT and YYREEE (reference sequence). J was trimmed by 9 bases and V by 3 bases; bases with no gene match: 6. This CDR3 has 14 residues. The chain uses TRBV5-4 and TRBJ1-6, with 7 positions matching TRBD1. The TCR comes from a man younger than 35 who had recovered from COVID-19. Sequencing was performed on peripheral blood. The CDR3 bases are TGTGCCAGCAGCTCAGCCCACAGGGGTTCACCCCTCCACTTT. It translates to CASSSAHRGSPLHF.